This T cell receptor beta chain appears in the sequencing data of a study of human T cells and chemical hapten exposure. Study-level background: Chiefly female patients presented with alopecia areata, totalis or universalis. Variability of per-sample TCR yields stemmed mainly from small differences in pooled library volume. Study observations and caveats: With DPC sensitization, TCRs exceeding 1 in 1000 frequency showed no change. Patch test score was positively correlated with the counts of TCRs that had expanded at PT1.

Time point given: pre-sensitization, week 0. As for treatment: therapeutic diphenylcyclopropenone sensitization with weekly scalp DPC. Only a few counts were recorded for this clonotype. Its antigen is still unknown. The CDR3 contains 12 residues. Looked up from germline, CDR1 is SEHNR and CDR2 is FQNEAQ (reference sequence). Trimming took 0 bases from V and 9 from J, leaving 8 bases between them. TCRdb itself ran the RACE reads through MiXCR, one entry per CDR3 protein. The sample lists approximately 370,000 distinct CDR3 sequences, about 5.4% occurring once. This receptor was obtained from a woman aged 18-29 years with alopecia areata. Some clones in this sample may be carry-over from other donors' samples. V gene TRBV7-9 combines with J gene TRBJ2-5; possible D gene TRBD2, 5 bases. Specimen: whole blood, collected in connection with sensitization to the hapten diphenylcyclopropenone (DPC). The CDR3 protein is CASSLATEAQYF. CDR3 sequence (DNA): TGTGCCAGCAGCTTAGCGACGGAGGCCCAGTACTTC.